The 5 T cell receptor beta chains given below trace back to one sample, sequenced in a study of CD8 T cells in Susac syndrome (dated by TCRdb to 2018 to 2020). Libraries were constructed by the immunoSEQ multiplex PCR assay. RNA was extracted using the RNeasy kit, and about 0.45 to 1 microgram was reverse transcribed with random hexamers. TCRdb reprocessing: public reads trimmed at Q25 with fastp, clones called with MiXCR, in-frame beta chains kept. Records with the same CDR3 protein are collapsed into one entry carrying the most frequent genes and DNA. For this sample the table gives approximately 120,000 distinct CDR3 sequences, of which about 93% were detected only once. The ten largest clones add up to roughly 0.087% of the sample. The sample comprised CD4+ T cells from PBMCs. Every receptor here comes from a human donor in good health.

The V gene is TRBV12-3 or TRBV12-4, the J gene TRBJ2-5; possibly TRBD1 for D (5 bases). V was pared by 5 bases and J by 2 bases, with 18 bases between. CDR3 length: 16 amino acids. The CDR3 reads CASSRSGQFRQETQYF. The DNA of the CDR3 is TGTGCCAGCAGTCGCTCCGGACAATTTCGTCAAGAGACCCAGTACTTC.

The gene calls are TRBV7-2 and TRBJ1-2, with unresolved D. V was trimmed by 7 bases and J by 5 bases, leaving 14 bases between them. The germline CDR1 and CDR2 sequences are SGHTA and FQGNSA. There are 13 residues in the CDR3. CDR3 bases: TGTGCCAGCACACCAGAAAGCGTGTATGGCTACACCTTC. As protein: CASTPESVYGYTF.

This chain links TRBV23-1 with TRBJ1-1; possible D gene TRBD1, 5 bases. TRBV23-1 belongs to the ORF category, with a function that is uncertain. The CDR3 is made up of 16 amino acids. The V and J ends lost 0 bases and 4 bases respectively, with 15 bases between them. This chain's CDR3 is CASSQSSPGERTEAFF. The CDR3 DNA reads as TGCGCCAGCAGTCAATCGAGTCCGGGGGAGCGCACTGAAGCTTTCTTT.

CDR3 bases: TGCGCCAGCAGGTGGACCACAGATACGCAGTATTTT. Translated: CASRWTTDTQYF. The chain couples TRBV23-1 to TRBJ2-3; D uncertain. TRBV23-1 is classed as an ORF, of uncertain function. The CDR3 loop spans 12 amino acids. V lost 6 bases and J 2 bases, leaving 6 bases between the germline ends.

This chain joins TRBV2 and TRBJ2-2; D gene uncertain. Trimming removed 4 bases from V and 6 bases from J, with 18 bases in between. Germline V gene sequence: CDR1 SNHLY, CDR2 FYNNEI. This CDR3 contains 16 residues. CDR3 bases: TGTGCCAGCAGTGCTGAACAGCGAGGCGTCTCCGGGGAGCTGTTTTTT. Residues: CASSAEQRGVSGELFF.